The 8 T cell receptor beta chains below all came from one sample that was sequenced in a study of glioma-infiltrating T cells. Amplification of TCR alpha and beta CDR3 regions from RNA used iRepertoire nested multiplex PCR. Each CDR3 protein gets one entry after TCRdb re-called the multiplex PCR reads with MiXCR. The table lists some 85,000 distinct CDR3 sequences, less than 30% of them singletons. Sequencing used glioma tissue, nonneoplastic brain tissue, or PBMCs (not recorded which). The receptors shown here come from a human donor with low-grade glioma or glioblastoma, undergoing nonglioma brain surgery, or in good health (not recorded which).

There are many counts of this clonotype. The chain employs TRBV2 and TRBJ2-4, with D possibly matching TRBD2 (5 bases). V was trimmed by 7 bases and J by 8 bases, leaving 15 bases between them. The CDR3 length is 13 residues. Germline V gene sequence: CDR1 SNHLY, CDR2 FYNNEI. CDR3 residues: CASTRTGQDIQYF. The CDR3 nucleotides read TGTGCCAGCACCCGGACTGGGCAAGACATTCAGTACTTC.

The J gene is TRBJ2-5, the V gene TRBV6-2 or TRBV6-3; 7 nucleotides match TRBD2. The CDR3 consists of 10 residues. The trim removed 8 bases at V and 9 bases at J, leaving 3 bases unmatched. The germline CDR1 and CDR2 sequences are MNHEY and SVGEGT. CDR3 coding DNA: TGTGCCAGCCGGGGGAGGGCCCAGTACTTC. It is translated as CASRGRAQYF.

This chain links TRBV2 with TRBJ1-1; D remains unclear. V lost 10 bases and J lost 8, with 14 bases in between. The CDR3 spans 11 residues. Germline values: CDR1 SNHLY, CDR2 FYNNEI. As DNA, the CDR3 is TGTGCCACACCGAATCCGCGGGAAGCTTTCTTT. Protein product: CATPNPREAFF. The full variable domain, its missing parts supplied by reference TRBV2 and TRBJ1-1, is EPEVTQTPSHQVTQMGQEVILRCVPISNHLYFYWYRQILGQKVEFLVSFYNNEISEKSEIFDDQFSVERPDGSNFTLKIRSTKLEDSAMYFCATPNPREAFFGQGTRLTVV.

V usage is TRBV19 and J usage is TRBJ2-7; 10 nucleotides match TRBD2. Losses at the gene ends were 5 bases for V and 7 bases for J; bases not matched to a gene: 14. This CDR3 is 16 amino acids long. In germline, CDR1 is LNHDA, CDR2 SQIVND (reference sequence). The CDR3 loop reads CASSAGTSDVFFEQYF. The CDR3 nucleotides read TGTGCCAGTAGTGCGGGGACTAGCGATGTTTTTTTTGAGCAGTACTTC.

This clonotype was seen ten or more times. CDR3 coding DNA: TGTGCCAGCCGTACCAGGGGTCCGGGCAATCAGCCCCAGCATTTT. This codes for CASRTRGPGNQPQHF. The chain joins TRBV27 to TRBJ1-5; D possibly corresponds to TRBD1 (6 bases). V shed 8 bases and J shed 2 bases, with 16 bases lying between them. CDR3 length: 15 residues. Germline loops: CDR1 MNHEY, CDR2 SMNVEV (reference sequence).

This clonotype was seen repeatedly, ten times or more. This rearrangement joins TRBV20-1 to TRBJ2-7; unclear D gene. There are 11 residues in the CDR3. The germline V gene has CDR1 DFQATT and CDR2 SNEGSKA (reference sequence). V lost 1 base to trimming and J lost 3 bases, with 4 bases between them. CDR3 coding DNA: TGCAGTGCTAGAGGCGACTACGAGCAGTACTTC. Its protein product is CSARGDYEQYF.

The chain couples TRBV6-1 to TRBJ1-2; a weak D match, TRBD1 (5 bases). Germline V CDR1 and CDR2: MNHNS, SASEGT. The CDR3 spans 13 residues. The CDR3 nucleotides read TGTGACAGATGGGGCAGTAAATATTATGGCTACACCTTC. Amino acid sequence: CDRWGSKYYGYTF.

DNA for the CDR3: TGTGCCAGCAAAGGACTAGCGGGAGGCCTCTCTGGGGCCAACGTCCTGACTTTC. Its protein is CASKGLAGGLSGANVLTF. V is TRBV6-1 and J is TRBJ2-6, with TRBD2 identical over 14 bases. Germline V CDR1 and CDR2: MNHNS, SASEGT. This CDR3 has 18 amino acids. With V trimmed by 7 bases and J by 0 bases, 5 bases remained unmatched.